The entry that follows covers one T cell receptor (beta chain) sequence. This record comes from a study of blood T cell repertoires in COVID-19. Study information: Acute-phase and convalescent COVID-19 samples originated in the United States, Italy and Spain. The analysed material was cDNA or gDNA that came from T cells, B-cell-depleted T cells, or PBMCs.

In the original analysis: Reference gene primer amplification yielded estimated nucleated cell counts. Assay: immunoSEQ multiplex PCR; the TCRdb copy retains only in-frame clones and omits some. V and J calls and clone size are those listed in that table; D and trimming were worked out from the DNA. The data contain roughly 200,000 clones, almost 85% of them seen just once; the ten biggest clones take up more than 4.5%. CDR1 is DFQATT, CDR2 SNEGSKA, per germline (reference sequence). The CDR3 has 11 amino acids. The receptor's source is a woman in her 70s with active or convalescent COVID-19. The chain has TRBV20-1 and TRBJ2-1; D is perhaps TRBD2 (6 bases). The sequenced material came from peripheral blood. The CDR3 DNA is TGCAGAGCGTTTAGCGGCAATGAGCAGTTCTTC. Encoded protein: CRAFSGNEQFF.